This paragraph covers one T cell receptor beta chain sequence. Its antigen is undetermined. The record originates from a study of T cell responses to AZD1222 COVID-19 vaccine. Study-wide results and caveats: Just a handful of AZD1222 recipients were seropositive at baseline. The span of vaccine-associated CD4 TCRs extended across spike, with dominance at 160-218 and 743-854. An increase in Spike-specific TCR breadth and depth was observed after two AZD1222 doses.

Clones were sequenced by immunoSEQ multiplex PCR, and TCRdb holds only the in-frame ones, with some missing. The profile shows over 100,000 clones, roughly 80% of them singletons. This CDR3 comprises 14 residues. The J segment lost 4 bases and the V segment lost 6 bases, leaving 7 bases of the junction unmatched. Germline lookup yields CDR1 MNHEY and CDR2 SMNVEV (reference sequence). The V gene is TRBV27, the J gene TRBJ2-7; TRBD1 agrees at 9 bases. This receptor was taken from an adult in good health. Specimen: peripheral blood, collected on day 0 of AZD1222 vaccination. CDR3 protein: CASSLQGAGYEQYF. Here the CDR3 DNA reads TGTGCCAGCAGCCTACAGGGGGCAGGGTACGAGCAGTACTTC.